This T cell receptor (beta chain) was recovered during a study of T cells of healthy individuals. Via MiXCR, TCRdb re-called the 5' RACE reads, giving one row per CDR3 protein. There are tens of thousands of distinct CDR3 sequences in the sample; about 16% occur only once, and about 4.3% lies in the top ten. This clonotype was seen a handful of times. The sequence came from a human donor in good health.

DNA for the CDR3: TGTGCCAGCACCGACGACAGGGGGACAGATACGCAGTATTTT. This sequence encodes CASTDDRGTDTQYF. The chain uses TRBV2 and TRBJ2-3; TRBD1 agrees at 9 bases. CDR1 SNHLY and CDR2 FYNNEI come from the germline V gene. V lost 7 bases and J lost 3; bases outside the gene matches: 5. The length of the CDR3 is 14 residues.